This T cell receptor (beta chain) was captured in a study of CD4+ T cells in melanoma. Measured with immunoSEQ multiplex PCR; TCRdb has only the in-frame clones, and not every one. The sample carries about 10,000 clones, 66% recorded once. V was clipped by 0 bases and J by 0 bases; unmatched bases: 8. From germline, CDR1 is SGHRS and CDR2 YFSETQ. There are 18 residues in the CDR3. This clonotype was obtained from a human donor with melanoma. The chain couples TRBV5-1 to TRBJ1-4; TRBD1 matches 7 bases. Sequenced sample: cells from a culture (not recorded whether cultured in vitro). The CDR3 bases are TGCGCCAGCAGCTTGGGGGACAGCTCCTTTGCAACTAATGAAAAACTGTTTTTT. This encodes CASSLGDSSFATNEKLFF.